These T cell receptor beta chains were read from a single sample in a study of identical twins. TCRdb processed the 5' RACE reads anew with MiXCR; each CDR3 protein has one entry. Among hundreds of thousands of distinct CDR3 sequences, around 6% were seen once, and the ten largest hold under 2%. Sample: naive T cells sorted from blood. These receptors all stem from a young man in good health. The CDR3 runs from the conserved cysteine through the conserved F or W. Each record gives: CDR3 DNA, CDR3 protein, V gene, J gene, D gene, clone size. The D gene is left open where the match is weak. Not all rows give a size; the values are once, few, many and, for expanded clones, a class.

TGTGCCACCAGTGATTTCACAGGGGACGAGACCCAGTACTTC,CATSDFTGDETQYF,TRBV24-1,TRBJ2-5,TRBD1,many
TGCAGTGCTAGACAACCACTAGCGGACCAAGACTACAATGAGCAGTTCTTC,CSARQPLADQDYNEQFF,TRBV20-1,TRBJ2-1,TRBD2,many
TGTGCCAGCAGCGCGGGACCACCCGGAGATACGCAGTATTTT,CASSAGPPGDTQYF,TRBV7-2,TRBJ2-3,.,many
TGTGCCAGCAGGCTAGCGGGTTCCTACGAGCAGTACTTC,CASRLAGSYEQYF,TRBV27,TRBJ2-7,TRBD2,many
TGCGCCAGTGGACCCGCGGGTAAATACAATGAGCAGTTCTTC,CASGPAGKYNEQFF,TRBV5-1,TRBJ2-1,.,many
TGTGCCATGTCTAGGGACGGCACCTACGAGCAGTACTTC,CAMSRDGTYEQYF,TRBV10-3,TRBJ2-7,.,many
TGTGCCAGCAAGGGGTGGGGGACCAACGTCCTGACTTTC,CASKGWGTNVLTF,TRBV7-9,TRBJ2-6,.,.
TGTGCCAGCAGCCAAGCCGGGACAGGGGCCTACGAGCAGTACTTC,CASSQAGTGAYEQYF,TRBV14,TRBJ2-7,TRBD1,many
TGTGCCAGCAGTTCCCCCCGCTCTGGGGCCAACGTCCTGACTTTC,CASSSPRSGANVLTF,TRBV12-3/TRBV12-4,TRBJ2-6,.,.
TGCGCCAGCAGCGAAAAACAGGGCGCGAACACTGAAGCTTTCTTT,CASSEKQGANTEAFF,TRBV5-1,TRBJ1-1,.,.
TGTGCCAGCTCGGGACTGGCGAGGCATGGCTACACCTTC,CASSGLARHGYTF,TRBV28,TRBJ1-2,.,.
TGTGCCACCAGCAGAGATCGATCAGATTGGGATACGCAGTATTTT,CATSRDRSDWDTQYF,TRBV15,TRBJ2-3,.,.
TGTGCCAGCAGCCTGGACAGGGTAAAAGGCTACACCTTC,CASSLDRVKGYTF,TRBV6-6,TRBJ1-2,TRBD1,many
TGCAGTGCTAGAGATGAAAGGGGTTCGGGCGAGCAGTACTTC,CSARDERGSGEQYF,TRBV20-1,TRBJ2-7,.,many
TGTGCCACCGGGAAGCGCTCGAACACCGGGGAGCTGTTTTTT,CATGKRSNTGELFF,TRBV24-1,TRBJ2-2,.,many
TGTGCCAGCAGCTTAGTATTTGGCTTCCGAAGCTCCTACAATGAGCAGTTCTTC,CASSLVFGFRSSYNEQFF,TRBV11-2,TRBJ2-1,.,.
TGTGCCAGCAGCCCAAGACAGGGGTCTCAGCCCCAGCATTTT,CASSPRQGSQPQHF,TRBV12-3/TRBV12-4,TRBJ1-5,TRBD1,many
TGTGCCAGCAGACCCCTCCAGTGGCAGGGTAACACCGGGGAGCTGTTTTTT,CASRPLQWQGNTGELFF,TRBV6-1,TRBJ2-2,.,many
TGCGCCAGCAGTAACAGGGAGGGCACTGAAGCTTTCTTT,CASSNREGTEAFF,TRBV10-1,TRBJ1-1,.,many
TGTGCCAGCAGCTTGGCCGGGACTAGTCAGTTCTTC,CASSLAGTSQFF,TRBV5-6,TRBJ2-1,TRBD2,.
TGTGCCAGCAGTTTATGGACAAATAGCAATCAGCCCCAGCATTTT,CASSLWTNSNQPQHF,TRBV27,TRBJ1-5,.,.
TGCGCCAGCAGCTTGGATGGGACTAGCTCCTACAATGAGCAGTTCTTC,CASSLDGTSSYNEQFF,TRBV5-1,TRBJ2-1,TRBD2,many
TGTGCCAGCAGCCGAAGGGGGGTCGGCTACACCTTC,CASSRRGVGYTF,TRBV7-9,TRBJ1-2,.,.
TGCAGCGGCTCGACCGAACAGGGAATGACGGTGGAAGGCTACACCTTC,CSGSTEQGMTVEGYTF,TRBV29-1,TRBJ1-2,.,few
TGCAGTGCTAGTCGGGGCGGAGCCAAAAACATTCAGTACTTC,CSASRGGAKNIQYF,TRBV20-1,TRBJ2-4,.,many
TGCAGTGCTTTCGGGACTAGCGGGACTGGAGATACGCAGTATTTT,CSAFGTSGTGDTQYF,TRBV20-1,TRBJ2-3,TRBD2,many
TGTGCCAGCAGCGCGGGACAGGGACTAGCGGGAGAATTGGAGCAGTTCTTC,CASSAGQGLAGELEQFF,TRBV7-2,TRBJ2-1,TRBD2,many
TGTGCCAGCAGCTTAGCTTCAGGACAGGGGAACACTGAAGCTTTCTTT,CASSLASGQGNTEAFF,TRBV11-2,TRBJ1-1,TRBD1,few
TGCAGTGCCAACGGGGGCAAGGTAACCACAGATACGCAGTATTTT,CSANGGKVTTDTQYF,TRBV20-1,TRBJ2-3,.,.
TGTGCCAGCAGCGTAGAGGATCAACCATACGAGCAGTACTTC,CASSVEDQPYEQYF,TRBV9,TRBJ2-7,.,.
TGTGCCAGCAGTCCCCCTGGGGGGAGATTGACAGATACGCAGTATTTT,CASSPPGGRLTDTQYF,TRBV12-3/TRBV12-4,TRBJ2-3,.,few
TGTGCCAGCATTTTAGGGGGCGGGGGGAACACCGGGGAGCTGTTTTTT,CASILGGGGNTGELFF,TRBV12-3/TRBV12-4,TRBJ2-2,.,.
TGCAGTGCCCTAGGGGACACTGAAGCTTTCTTT,CSALGDTEAFF,TRBV20-1,TRBJ1-1,.,many
TGTGCCAGCAGCCGGTCCGGTCAGGAAAAACTGTTTTTT,CASSRSGQEKLFF,TRBV4-2,TRBJ1-4,.,few
TGCGCCAGCAGCGAATGGACAGGGATTAATGAAAAACTGTTTTTT,CASSEWTGINEKLFF,TRBV5-1,TRBJ1-4,TRBD1,.
TGCGCCAGCACCCGAACAGGGGGCGCCGGATACTTC,CASTRTGGAGYF,TRBV5-1,TRBJ2-7,TRBD1,.
TGTGCCAGCAGCCAGTGGACAGATTACAATGAGCAGTTCTTC,CASSQWTDYNEQFF,TRBV7-9,TRBJ2-1,.,.
TGTGCCAGCAGTCCCGGGTCCCATGAGCAGTTCTTC,CASSPGSHEQFF,TRBV28,TRBJ2-1,.,many
TGTGCCAGCAGCGAGCTCGCGGGCCCCTCCTACGAGCAGTACTTC,CASSELAGPSYEQYF,TRBV4-2,TRBJ2-7,.,many
TGTGCCAGCAGTTTAGCCGGCAGGGGATACCGTAGCAATCAGCCCCAGCATTTT,CASSLAGRGYRSNQPQHF,TRBV12-3/TRBV12-4,TRBJ1-5,.,.
TGTGCCAGCAGCGTCACCGGGACAGGGGTCCTAGATACGCAGTATTTT,CASSVTGTGVLDTQYF,TRBV9,TRBJ2-3,TRBD1,many
TGCAGTGCCCCACCTTCAGGGGGGTATACGCAGTATTTT,CSAPPSGGYTQYF,TRBV20-1,TRBJ2-3,.,few
TGCAGTGCTAGAGATCGTGTGGGCCTGAACACTGAAGCTTTCTTT,CSARDRVGLNTEAFF,TRBV20-1,TRBJ1-1,.,many
TGCAGTGCCCAACGCGGCCCCTACAATGAGCAGTTCTTC,CSAQRGPYNEQFF,TRBV20-1,TRBJ2-1,.,.
TGTGCCAGCAGTCCCCTTCTAGCGGGAGAAGGGCGCGAGCAGTACTTC,CASSPLLAGEGREQYF,TRBV7-2,TRBJ2-7,TRBD2,few
TGTGCCAGCAGTTTAAGGGACACAACCTACGAGCAGTACTTC,CASSLRDTTYEQYF,TRBV12-3/TRBV12-4,TRBJ2-7,.,many
TGCGCCAGCAGCGTTAGCGGGAGTAGGGGGGATGAGCAGTTCTTC,CASSVSGSRGDEQFF,TRBV4-3,TRBJ2-1,TRBD2,.
TGTGCCAGCAGCCCTGCACTAGTACAAGAGACCCAGTACTTC,CASSPALVQETQYF,TRBV2,TRBJ2-5,.,.
TGCAGCGTAGGGAAGGGTAACACCGGGGAGCTGTTTTTT,CSVGKGNTGELFF,TRBV29-1,TRBJ2-2,.,many
TGTGCCAGCAGTCGTCGGAGGGAAAGGCGCAATGAGCAGTTCTTC,CASSRRRERRNEQFF,TRBV12-3/TRBV12-4,TRBJ2-1,.,few
TGTGCCAGCAGCCAAGACAGGGGGCTAACATACAATGAGCAGTTCTTC,CASSQDRGLTYNEQFF,TRBV3-1,TRBJ2-1,TRBD1,many
TGCGCCAGCAGCAGAGGGGGTGGCACAGATACGCAGTATTTT,CASSRGGGTDTQYF,TRBV5-1,TRBJ2-3,.,many
TGTGCCAGCAGCGACCGACTCTTACAAGAGACCCAGTACTTC,CASSDRLLQETQYF,TRBV11-2,TRBJ2-5,.,few
TGCAGCGGGTTGGGGGCCGGTGAAAAACTGTTTTTT,CSGLGAGEKLFF,TRBV29-1,TRBJ1-4,.,.
TGTGCCAGCAGTCCGACTAGCGGGAGATTTACCGGGGAGCTGTTTTTT,CASSPTSGRFTGELFF,TRBV27,TRBJ2-2,TRBD2,.
TGTGCCAGCAGTTACTCCAAAGGATTGGGGAATCAGCCCCAGCATTTT,CASSYSKGLGNQPQHF,TRBV6-2/TRBV6-3,TRBJ1-5,.,many